One sample yielded the 26 T cell receptor beta chains listed below, sequenced in a study of T cell clonality in common variable immunodeficiency. Data came from immunoSEQ multiplex PCR; TCRdb stores just in-frame clones and leaves some out. The specimen has tens of thousands of clones, none found just once. Sequenced: peripheral blood mononuclear cells. The origin of the receptors is a person aged 18 to 70 in good health.

This clone was counted a few times. The CDR3 DNA, read in part, is TGTGCCTGGAGTTATAAAACTAGCGGGAGGGCCTACGAG. The encoded protein is CAWSYKTSGRAYE. The CDR3 reads in full as CAWSYKTSGRAYEQYF. The genes are TRBV30 and TRBJ2-7, with TRBD2 identical over 13 bases. Coverage ceases 3 residues before the CDR3 finishes, and the germline J gene fills in the end. The V gene end was trimmed by 2 bases and the J gene end by 2 bases; junction bases not matched to a gene: 6. The CDR3 contains 16 residues. Germline V gives CDR1 GTSNPN, CDR2 SVGIG (reference sequence).

The table lists this clone with many counts. The CDR3 extends 3 residues past the end of the read, so its final part is completed from the germline J gene. This chain uses TRBV5-4 with TRBJ1-1, with D perhaps matching TRBD1 (6 bases). Germline values: CDR1 SGHNT, CDR2 YYREEE (reference sequence). Trimming removed 4 bases from V and 5 bases from J, with 15 bases in between. The length of the CDR3 is 14 residues. The CDR3 region is CASSPNTGSTEAFF. The sequenced part of the CDR3 DNA is TGTGCCAGCAGCCCAAATACAGGGAGTACTGAA.

This clone was counted at least ten times. Sequencing ends 3 residues short of the CDR3 end; the germline J gene provides the rest. This chain links TRBV5-1 with TRBJ2-1, with 7 positions matching TRBD1. Germline assignment: CDR1 SGHRS and CDR2 YFSETQ. The CDR3 totals 13 residues. V lost 3 bases, J lost 6 bases, and 3 bases stayed unmatched. The part of the CDR3 DNA that was read is TGCGCCAGCAGCTCCCAGGGGGTCAATGAG. Residues: CASSSQGVNE. The CDR3 as a whole reads CASSSQGVNEQFF.

The table lists this clone with many counts. Read sequence stops 3 residues before the CDR3 end, and the germline J gene provides the missing end. The chain joins TRBV19 to TRBJ2-7, with TRBD1 matching over 8 bases. V lost 1 base and J lost 3; bases outside the gene matches: 5. Germline V gene lookup returns CDR1 LNHDA and CDR2 SQIVND (reference sequence). The CDR3 is made up of 15 amino acids. The sequenced part of the CDR3 DNA is TGTGCCAGTAGTATAGGGGACAGGAGATACTACGAG. It yields the protein CASSIGDRRYYE. The whole CDR3 reads CASSIGDRRYYEQYF.

This clone has a count of ten or more. The read stops 3 residues short of the end of the CDR3; the missing end is completed from the germline J gene. The chain couples TRBV18 to TRBJ2-5; 12 bases map to TRBD2. This CDR3 contains 15 residues. Germline assignment: CDR1 KGHSH and CDR2 LQKENI. V shed 3 bases and J 2 bases; nucleotides not matched to a gene: 1. CDR3 DNA, as far as it was read: TGTGCCAGCTCACCCGGGACTAGCGGGCAAGAGACC. Amino acids: CASSPGTSGQET. The CDR3, in full, reads CASSPGTSGQETQYF.

Many counts were recorded for this clone. The read is 3 residues too short to cover the CDR3 end, so that end is filled in from the germline J gene. The chain recombines TRBV7-2 with TRBJ2-2, with TRBD2 identical over 7 bases. CDR3 length: 15 amino acids. From germline, CDR1 is SGHTA and CDR2 FQGNSA. The V segment lost 3 bases and the J segment 4 bases; nucleotides outside the gene matches: 5. The CDR3 loop is CASSFGGSPTGELFF. The covered CDR3 bases are TGTGCCAGCAGCTTTGGCGGGAGCCCCACCGGGGAG.

This clone was found a few times. Read data end 3 residues before the CDR3 end; the end is taken from the germline J gene. This chain uses TRBV7-9 with TRBJ2-7; 9 bases match TRBD2. Trimming removed 5 bases from V and 6 bases from J; junction bases left unmatched: 8. Germline V gene sequence: CDR1 SEHNR, CDR2 FQNEAQ (reference sequence). This CDR3 has 14 residues. Here the CDR3 reads CASSALAGRLEQYF. The DNA read from the CDR3 is TGTGCCAGCAGCGCCCTAGCGGGAAGGCTCGAG.

This clone was found many times. With the read ending 3 residues before the CDR3 end, the germline J gene is used to fill in that end. The rearrangement uses TRBV20-1 and TRBJ2-7, with 11 bases that match TRBD2. CDR3 length equals 12 residues. From germline, CDR1 is DFQATT and CDR2 SNEGSKA (reference sequence). After removal of 8 bases from V and 3 bases from J, the junction contained 3 bases not matched to a gene. The chain's CDR3 is CSQLAGVYEQYF. Partial CDR3 DNA: TGCAGTCAACTAGCGGGGGTCTACGAG.

In its sample, this clone was seen many times. The read is 3 residues too short to cover the CDR3 end, so that end is filled in from the germline J gene. This chain joins TRBV4-1 and TRBJ1-2; D is unresolved. This CDR3 region has 17 residues. Germline values: CDR1 MGHRA, CDR2 YSYEKL. Trimming removed 0 bases at V and 6 bases at J, with 20 bases between. The part of the CDR3 DNA that was read is TGCGCCAGCAGCCAAGATGAAGGAAGGTGGGCTAAGAATGGC. Protein sequence: CASSQDEGRWAKNG. The CDR3 in its entirety is CASSQDEGRWAKNGYTF.

In this sample, this clone turned up many times. The read ends 3 residues before the CDR3 terminus; that terminus is restored from the germline J gene. J is TRBJ2-2 and V is TRBV7-2, with D maybe TRBD1 (5 bases). With 2 bases removed from V and 4 bases from J, the gap between germline ends came to 5 bases. The CDR3 loop spans 13 amino acids. Germline values: CDR1 SGHTA, CDR2 FQGNSA. This CDR3 is CASSLRGTGELFF. CDR3 DNA (partial): TGTGCCAGCAGCTTAAGGGGCACCGGGGAG. The full variable domain, rest sourced from reference TRBV7-2 and TRBJ2-2, is GAGVSQSPSNKVTEKGKDVELRCDPISGHTALYWYRQSLGQGLEFLIYFQGNSAPDKSGLPSDRFSAERTGGSVSTLTIQRTQQEDSAVYLCASSLRGTGELFFGEGSRLTVL.

This clone was seen repeatedly, ten times or more. The read stops 3 residues short of the end of the CDR3; the missing end is completed from the germline J gene. The chain combines TRBV28 with TRBJ2-7; D may be TRBD1 (5 bases). The germline V gene encodes CDR1 MDHEN and CDR2 SYDVKM. The CDR3 extends over 13 amino acids. The V and J ends lost 6 bases and 3 bases respectively, with 12 bases between them. CDR3 DNA (partial): TGTGCCAGCAGGGGGCAAAACCTCTACGAG. This encodes CASRGQNLYE. The CDR3 reads in full as CASRGQNLYEQYF.

This clone was detected ten times or more. The read gets to within 3 residues of the CDR3 end, and the germline J gene fills in the rest. This chain connects TRBV20-1 to TRBJ2-2, with TRBD2 matching 9 bases. Germline lookup yields CDR1 DFQATT and CDR2 SNEGSKA (reference sequence). V was pared by 4 bases and J by 6 bases, with 6 bases of the junction left unmatched. This CDR3 comprises 14 residues. The CDR3 reads CSATGTSLSGELFF. The sequenced part of the CDR3 DNA is TGCAGTGCTACCGGGACTAGCCTATCCGGGGAG.

This clone has ten or more counts. The read stops 3 residues short of the end of the CDR3; the missing end is completed from the germline J gene. This rearrangement joins TRBV11-3 to TRBJ2-7; 8 bases line up with TRBD1. The CDR3 is made up of 13 amino acids. Unmatched junction bases numbered 7, after V lost 6 bases and J lost 6 bases. From germline, CDR1 is SGHNT and CDR2 YENEEA. Incomplete CDR3 DNA: TGTGCCAGCAGTCAGACAGGGGCGCGCGAG. Amino acids: CASSQTGARE. The CDR3 as a whole reads CASSQTGAREQYF.

This clone was seen at least ten times. The CDR3 is cut off 3 residues early in the read; its end comes from the germline J gene. The chain links TRBV12-3 or TRBV12-4 to TRBJ1-5; TRBD1 agrees at 9 bases. Germline trimming cut 5 bases from V and 7 bases from J; bases unmatched to any gene: 9. The length of the CDR3 is 15 residues. CDR3 DNA, as far as it was read: TGTGCCAGCAGTCCCGGGACAGGGACCTCCCAGCCC. Amino acids: CASSPGTGTSQP. The entire CDR3 protein reads CASSPGTGTSQPQHF.

This clone occurred many times. With the read ending 3 residues before the CDR3 end, the germline J gene is used to fill in that end. The chain has TRBV6-2 or TRBV6-3 and TRBJ2-1, with no clear D. The CDR3 consists of 11 residues. V lost 7 bases and J 4 bases, leaving 5 bases between the germline ends. Germline V gene lookup returns CDR1 MNHEY and CDR2 SVGEGT. CDR3 DNA, as far as it was read: TGTGCCAGCACCCATTACAATGAG. Its protein product is CASTHYNE. The full CDR3 protein reads CASTHYNEQFF.

This clone was counted many times. The read comes to an end 3 residues before the CDR3 does, leaving the germline J gene to fill in the end. The rearrangement links TRBV2 to TRBJ2-5, with D possibly matching TRBD2 (5 bases). From germline, CDR1 is SNHLY and CDR2 FYNNEI. The CDR3 runs 11 residues. The covered CDR3 bases are TGTGCTGAACTAGTACAAGAGACC. This encodes CAELVQET. The complete CDR3 protein is CAELVQETQYF.

In its sample, this clone was seen many times. Read sequence stops 3 residues before the CDR3 end, and the germline J gene provides the missing end. This chain connects TRBV5-4 to TRBJ2-3; D perhaps matches TRBD1 (6 bases). This CDR3 comprises 14 residues. The ends were cut back, 3 bases at V and 3 bases at J, with 11 bases in the middle. The germline gives CDR1 SGHNT, CDR2 YYREEE (reference sequence). The sequenced part of the CDR3 DNA is TGTGCCAGCAGCTCACAGGGTTGGACAGATACG. It encodes CASSSQGWTDT. The whole CDR3 is CASSSQGWTDTQYF.

There are many counts of this clone. The CDR3 end lies 3 residues beyond the end of the read and is filled in from the germline J gene. This chain joins TRBV20-1 and TRBJ2-7; 9 bases are a match to TRBD1. This CDR3 spans 15 amino acids. V shed 5 bases, J shed 5 bases, and the junction held 13 bases outside the gene matches. The germline V gene encodes CDR1 DFQATT and CDR2 SNEGSKA (reference sequence). CDR3: CSAGTTGGDPHEQYF. Incomplete CDR3 DNA: TGCAGTGCTGGAACTACAGGGGGCGACCCCCACGAG.

This clone came up a few times. The CDR3 DNA, read in part, is TGTGCCAGCAGCCAAGAGCCGACAGGGGGTGCACAAGAGACC. It translates to CASSQEPTGGAQET. The complete CDR3 reads CASSQEPTGGAQETQYF. The chain carries TRBV4-2 and TRBJ2-5, with 9 bases aligning to TRBD1. The read falls 3 residues short of the CDR3 end, and the missing part is taken from the germline J gene. Germline CDR1 and CDR2: LGHNA and YNFKEQ. The CDR3 is 17 amino acids. V trimming: 0 bases; J trimming: 2 bases; junction bases outside the gene matches: 7.

This clone was observed many times. The read ends 3 residues early relative to the CDR3; the germline J gene fills the gap. The chain joins TRBV7-8 to TRBJ1-6, with unresolved D. The CDR3 spans 14 residues. The V end lost 8 bases, the J end lost 0 bases, and 8 bases lay between the germline ends. Germline values: CDR1 SGHVS, CDR2 FQNEAQ. The chain's CDR3 is CASGKSSYNSPLHF. The sequenced CDR3 bases are TGTGCCAGCGGCAAAAGCTCCTATAATTCACCC. Full variable domain (missing parts from reference TRBV7-8 and TRBJ1-6): GAGVSQSPRYKVAKRGQDVALRCDPISGHVSLFWYQQALGQGPEFLTYFQNEAQLDKSGLPSDRFFAERPEGSVSTLKIQRTQQEDSAVYLCASGKSSYNSPLHFGNGTRLTVT.

This clone was observed at least ten times. The read falls 3 residues short of the CDR3 end, and the missing part is taken from the germline J gene. The chain carries TRBV7-3 and TRBJ1-1; weak D call: TRBD1 (6 bases). Germline loops: CDR1 SGHTA, CDR2 FQGTGA. The V end lost 2 bases, the J end lost 1 base, and 8 bases lay between the germline ends. The CDR3 sequence is 14 residues long. The CDR3 spells CASSLGTSNTEAFF. The CDR3 DNA, read in part, is TGTGCCAGCAGCTTAGGGACATCGAACACTGAA.

This clone was counted ten times or more. The CDR3 is cut off 3 residues early in the read; its end comes from the germline J gene. The chain joins TRBV5-4 to TRBJ2-7; maybe TRBD2 (5 bases). Germline-derived CDR1 and CDR2 are SGHNT and YYREEE (reference sequence). The CDR3 loop spans 15 amino acids. The ends were cut back, 0 bases at V and 0 bases at J, with 10 bases in the middle. The CDR3 region is CASSLGGSLSYEQYF. Partial CDR3 DNA: TGTGCCAGCAGCTTGGGAGGGTCCCTCTCCTACGAG.

This clone has a count of ten or more. The read ends 3 residues before the CDR3 terminus; that terminus is restored from the germline J gene. The chain has TRBV19 and TRBJ1-5, with D maybe TRBD1 (6 bases). Germline V gene data show CDR1 as LNHDA and CDR2 as SQIVND (reference sequence). CDR3 length: 15 residues. Trimming cost V 4 bases and J 4 bases, with 14 bases left between them. The sequenced part of the CDR3 DNA is TGTGCCAGTAGTAAGGCCGGGACATGGAATCAGCCC. Its protein is CASSKAGTWNQP. The full CDR3 protein reads CASSKAGTWNQPQHF.

This clone was counted ten times or more. The read terminates 3 residues before the CDR3 end, so the remaining end is supplied by the germline J gene. V usage is TRBV16 and J usage is TRBJ1-2; 10 positions match TRBD1. The CDR3 covers 15 residues. The V gene end was trimmed by 9 bases and the J gene end by 6 bases; junction bases not matched to a gene: 13. Looked up from germline, CDR1 is KGHSY and CDR2 is FQNENV. Partial CDR3 DNA: TGTGCCAGTAGCTTCCGGGACAGGGGTACGGATGGC. It encodes CASSFRDRGTDG. The full CDR3 protein reads CASSFRDRGTDGYTF.

This clone appeared many times. With the read ending 3 residues before the CDR3 end, the germline J gene is used to fill in that end. V usage is TRBV19 and J usage is TRBJ2-3; 9 bases are a match to TRBD2. Germline CDR1 LNHDA, CDR2 SQIVND (reference sequence). The V and J ends lost 5 bases and 4 bases, in that order; junction bases with no gene match: 10. The CDR3 has 16 residues. The CDR3 loop reads CASSRRLAGRADTQYF. The sequenced CDR3 bases are TGTGCCAGTAGTCGAAGGCTAGCGGGACGGGCAGATACG.

This clone has at least ten counts. The read terminates 3 residues ahead of where the CDR3 ends, so the germline J gene completes it. The V call is TRBV19, the J call TRBJ1-2; D might be TRBD1 (6 bases). The V end was cut by 6 bases, the J end by 7 bases, with 12 bases between. Germline loops: CDR1 LNHDA, CDR2 SQIVND (reference sequence). The length of the CDR3 is 12 residues. The CDR3 here is CASRYRAGGYTF. The CDR3 bases that were read are TGTGCCAGTAGGTACAGGGCGGGTGGC. The entire variable domain, with the rest obtained from reference TRBV19 and TRBJ1-2, is as follows: DGGITQSPKYLFRKEGQNVTLSCEQNLNHDAMYWYRQDPGQGLRLIYYSQIVNDFQKGDIAEGYSVSREKKESFPLTVTSAQKNPTAFYLCASRYRAGGYTFGSGTRLTVV.